This T cell receptor beta chain was retrieved from a study of T cell clonality in common variable immunodeficiency. Sequencing used immunoSEQ multiplex PCR; TCRdb keeps in-frame clones, though not all of them. In total the sample includes 25,000 to 35,000 clones, none of them seen once. Germline V CDR1 and CDR2: GTSNPN, SVGIG (reference sequence). The CDR3 contains 14 residues. A word on this clone: What it binds is not known. With the read ending 3 residues before the CDR3 end, the germline J gene is used to fill in that end.

Overall study findings and caveats: Shared TCRbeta clones were fewer between CVID subjects than controls.

This chain connects TRBV30 to TRBJ1-2; D not resolved. This TCR was recovered from a person aged 18-70 years in good health. Sequenced sample: peripheral blood mononuclear cells. The CDR3 sequence is CAWSVSGRVGDYTF. Partial CDR3 DNA: TGTGCCTGGAGTGTAAGCGGGAGGGTTGGGGAC.